This TCR beta chain was captured in a study of shared clonotypes between healthy human individuals. Overall study: Three CD4 naive, three CD4 memory, two CD8 naive and one CD8 memory plate were used per donor.

The V and J ends lost 4 bases and 3 bases respectively, with 16 bases between them. Germline CDR1 is SGHNT and CDR2 is YYREEE (reference sequence). The CDR3 sequence is 15 residues long. Method: immunoSEQ multiplex PCR; TCRdb's copy keeps in-frame clones and lacks some. The data show about 1,900,000 clones, about 94% seen once. Naive CD8 cells comprised CD45RO-negative, CCR7-positively selected cells, excluding terminally differentiated effector memory CD45RA+ cells. Details on this clone: The target antigen is unknown.

General observations from the study: Clonotypes which were not shared had lower generation probabilities than clonotypes that all four donors shared.

The V and J genes are TRBV5-4 and TRBJ1-2; D uncertain. The sequenced material came from naive CD8+ T cells sorted from blood. The source is a man in his late teens or twenties in good health. The CDR3 nucleotides are TGTGCCAGCAGCGCGCGGACTGGAGGTGACTATGGCTACACCTTC. Translating gives CASSARTGGDYGYTF.